A single sample gave rise to the 6 T cell receptor beta chains below, sequenced in a study of blood T cell repertoires in COVID-19. Data came from immunoSEQ multiplex PCR; TCRdb stores just in-frame clones and leaves some out. Of 120,000 to 150,000 clones listed, 65% to 85% were seen once; the top ten hold over 10%. The sequenced sample consisted of peripheral blood. The receptors were gathered from a man in his 60s with active or convalescent COVID-19.

The chain joins TRBV4-1 to TRBJ1-2; 9 bases are a match to TRBD1. The CDR3 has 17 residues. After removal of 0 bases from V and 8 bases from J, the junction contained 13 bases not matched to a gene. CDR1 is MGHRA, CDR2 YSYEKL, per germline. The CDR3 DNA is TGCGCCAGCAGCCAAGATTACCCGACAGGGGGAATGGTGGGCTACACCTTC. Translated, it gives CASSQDYPTGGMVGYTF.

The chain's CDR3 is CASSQDIGDYNEQFF. CDR3 DNA sequence: TGTGCCAGCAGCCAAGATATAGGAGACTACAATGAGCAGTTCTTC. The V gene is TRBV3-1 (or the pseudogene TRBV3-2), the J gene TRBJ2-1; D is unresolved. The CDR3 is made up of 15 amino acids. Germline V gene lookup returns CDR1 LGHDT and CDR2 YNNKEL (reference sequence). V gave up 0 bases and J gave up 3 bases, with 9 bases separating them.

The V and J genes are TRBV10-3 and TRBJ1-2, with 7 bases matching TRBD1. CDR3 length: 13 amino acids. Germline V gives CDR1 ENHRY, CDR2 SYGVKD. V was clipped by 2 bases and J by 8 bases; unmatched bases: 5. The CDR3 protein is CAISEDRVTGYTF. CDR3 coding DNA: TGTGCCATCAGTGAGGACAGGGTAACGGGCTACACCTTC.

The table lists this clone with a count of one. The V and J genes are TRBV19 and TRBJ2-7; a possible D gene is TRBD1 (6 bases). CDR3 length: 12 amino acids. The germline CDR1 and CDR2 sequences are LNHDA and SQIVND (reference sequence). Trimming took off 3 bases at V and 13 bases at J, with 16 bases between the two ends. As DNA, the CDR3 is TGTGCCAGTAGTATTCTCTCCGGGACACCTTACTTC. It specifies CASSILSGTPYF.

This sequence joins TRBV7-9 and TRBJ1-5, with 7 bases fitting TRBD1. From germline, CDR1 is SEHNR and CDR2 FQNEAQ (reference sequence). The junction had 1 base not matched to a gene; V was cut back by 1 base and J by 1 base. The CDR3 is 15 amino acids. CDR3 DNA: TGTGCCAGCAGCTTAGAGGGGGCGAGCAATCAGCCCCAGCATTTT. It codes for CASSLEGASNQPQHF.

The rearrangement links TRBV18 to TRBJ2-7; tentatively, D is TRBD2 (6 bases). The CDR3 covers 13 residues. Germline CDR1 and CDR2: KGHSH and LQKENI. V was trimmed by 5 bases and J by 7 bases, leaving 15 bases between them. CDR3 nucleotide sequence: TGTGCCAGCTCAGGGGACTCTCTGGGGGAGCAGTACTTC. This codes for CASSGDSLGEQYF.